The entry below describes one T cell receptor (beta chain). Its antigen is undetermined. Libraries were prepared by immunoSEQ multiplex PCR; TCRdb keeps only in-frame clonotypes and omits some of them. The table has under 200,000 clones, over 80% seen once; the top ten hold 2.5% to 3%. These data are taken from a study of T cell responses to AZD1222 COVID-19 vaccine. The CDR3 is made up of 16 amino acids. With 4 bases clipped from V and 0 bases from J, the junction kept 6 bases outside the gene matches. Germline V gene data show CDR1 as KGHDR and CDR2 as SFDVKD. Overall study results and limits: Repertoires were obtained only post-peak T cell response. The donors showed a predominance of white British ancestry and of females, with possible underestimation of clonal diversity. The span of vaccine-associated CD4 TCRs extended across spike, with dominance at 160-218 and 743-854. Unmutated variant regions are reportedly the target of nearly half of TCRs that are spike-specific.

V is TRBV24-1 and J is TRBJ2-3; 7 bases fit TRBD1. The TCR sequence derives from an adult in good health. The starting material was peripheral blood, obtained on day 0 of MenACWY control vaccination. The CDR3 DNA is TGTGCCACCAGTGACCTACAGGGGCCAAGCACAGATACGCAGTATTTT. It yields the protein CATSDLQGPSTDTQYF.